Listed here are 27 T cell receptor beta chains from one sample, sequenced in a study of blood T cell repertoires in COVID-19. TCRdb keeps only in-frame clones here, not all; method: immunoSEQ multiplex PCR. The data contain about 310,000 clones, about 85% of them seen just once; the ten biggest clones take up around 1.8%. The material sequenced was PBMCs or T cells enriched from blood (not recorded which). The origin of the receptors is a woman aged 25 to 39 who had been exposed to COVID-19.

The chain couples TRBV21-1 to TRBJ2-5; TRBD2 is taken as the D call from the table, unchecked against the DNA. TRBV21-1 has pseudogene status. CDR3 size: 12 residues. For the CDR3, the DNA is TGTGCCAGCAGCGCGGGAGAAGAGACCCAGTACTTC. Translating gives CASSAGEETQYF.

CDR3 amino acids: CASSQVTGISYEQYF. The CDR3, as DNA: TGTGCCAGCAGCCAAGTAACAGGGATCTCCTACGAGCAGTACTTC. The chain links TRBV3-1 (or the pseudogene TRBV3-2) to TRBJ2-7, with a weak D call TRBD1 (6 bases). The V and J ends lost 1 base and 0 bases respectively, with 10 bases between them. Germline-derived CDR1 and CDR2 are LGHDT and YNNKEL (reference sequence). CDR3 size: 15 residues.

The V gene is TRBV19, the J gene TRBJ1-2; tentatively, D is TRBD1 (5 bases). The V gene's germline CDR1 is LNHDA and CDR2 SQIVND (reference sequence). The CDR3 loop spans 15 amino acids. Deletions cut 3 bases from V and 7 bases from J, with 18 bases between. CDR3: CASSIPGRGEVGYTF. CDR3 nucleotides: TGTGCCAGTAGTATCCCCGGTCGGGGGGAGGTTGGCTACACCTTC. The variable domain in full, with the rest retrieved from reference TRBV19 and TRBJ1-2, is DGGITQSPKYLFRKEGQNVTLSCEQNLNHDAMYWYRQDPGQGLRLIYYSQIVNDFQKGDIAEGYSVSREKKESFPLTVTSAQKNPTAFYLCASSIPGRGEVGYTFGSGTRLTVV.

As concerns this clone: This sample also contains other DNA sequences that code for the same CDR3. The rearrangement uses TRBV7-3 and TRBJ2-3, with D tentatively TRBD2 (5 bases). V was clipped by 0 bases and J by 1 base, with 5 bases between them. Germline CDR1 SGHTA, CDR2 FQGTGA. This CDR3 has 14 residues. As DNA, the CDR3 is TGTGCCAGCAGCTTAACCGGGGGCACAGATACGCAGTATTTT. It is translated as CASSLTGGTDTQYF.

The chain uses TRBV30 and TRBJ2-3; D gene ambiguous. Trimming took off 4 bases at V and 5 bases at J, with 7 bases between the two ends. Germline CDR1 reads GTSNPN; CDR2 reads SVGIG (reference sequence). CDR3 length: 11 residues. Here the CDR3 DNA reads TGTGCCTGGACGTTTTTAGATACGCAGTATTTT. Protein: CAWTFLDTQYF.

V usage is TRBV4-1 and J usage is TRBJ2-7; TRBD1 matches at 11 bases. The junction had 4 bases not matched to a gene; V was cut back by 3 bases and J by 0 bases. The CDR3 extends over 16 amino acids. From germline, CDR1 is MGHRA and CDR2 YSYEKL. Here the CDR3 reads CASSQGQGVSSYEQYF. In nucleotides, the CDR3 is TGCGCCAGCAGCCAGGGACAGGGGGTATCCTCCTACGAGCAGTACTTC.

CDR3 amino acids: CASSQVSQGYGKLFF. The DNA for the CDR3 is TGCGCCAGCAGCCAAGTTAGCCAGGGATACGGAAAACTGTTTTTT. The rearrangement links TRBV4-1 to TRBJ1-4, with D possibly TRBD1 on 5 matching bases. The germline V gene encodes CDR1 MGHRA and CDR2 YSYEKL. With 1 base removed from V and 10 bases from J, the gap between germline ends came to 16 bases. The CDR3 has 15 amino acids.

This chain joins TRBV9 and TRBJ2-5, with TRBD1 matching 7 bases. The germline V gene has CDR1 SGDLS and CDR2 YYNGEE. The CDR3 covers 13 residues. J was trimmed by 4 bases and V by 3 bases; bases with no gene match: 3. CDR3 residues: CASSGGTVETQYF. In DNA form, the CDR3 reads TGTGCCAGCAGCGGAGGGACAGTAGAGACCCAGTACTTC.

This clone was seen a single time. V is TRBV27 and J is TRBJ1-2; 11 bases agree with TRBD1. V was clipped by 4 bases and J by 7 bases; unmatched bases: 8. This CDR3 contains 15 residues. Germline CDR1 reads MNHEY; CDR2 reads SMNVEV (reference sequence). The CDR3, as DNA: TGTGCCAGCAGTTCCCGGACAGGGGGCCGTAGTGGCTACACCTTC. As protein: CASSSRTGGRSGYTF.

The chain joins TRBV7-8 to TRBJ2-1, with D possibly matching TRBD1 (5 bases). V shed 2 bases and J shed 2 bases, with 10 bases lying between them. The germline gives CDR1 SGHVS, CDR2 FQNEAQ. The CDR3 runs 15 residues. The CDR3 region has the DNA TGTGCCAGCAGCTTACTCAGGGATCCCTACAATGAGCAGTTCTTC. The encoded protein is CASSLLRDPYNEQFF.

The chain is built from TRBV24-1 and TRBJ1-5, with 7 positions matching TRBD1. In germline, CDR1 is KGHDR, CDR2 SFDVKD. The CDR3 sequence is 14 residues long. V lost 3 bases, J lost 6 bases, and 4 bases stayed unmatched. The CDR3 region has the DNA TGTGCCACCAGTGATAGGGGGCGCGGTCAGCCCCAGCATTTT. This gives the protein CATSDRGRGQPQHF.

The rearrangement uses TRBV10-3 and TRBJ1-6; D unresolved. The CDR3 has 15 amino acids. In germline, CDR1 is ENHRY, CDR2 SYGVKD. V dropped 3 bases and J dropped 7 bases, with 13 bases sitting between them. As DNA, the CDR3 is TGTGCCATCAGTGACTCACGGGTCATAAATTCACCCCTCCACTTT. Its protein is CAISDSRVINSPLHF.

The chain carries TRBV19 and TRBJ1-3; TRBD1 aligns across 7 bases. Per the germline V gene, CDR1 is LNHDA and CDR2 is SQIVND (reference sequence). The ends lost 7 bases at V and 4 bases at J; junction bases unmatched: 7. This CDR3 region has 14 residues. CDR3 residues: CASKKGAGGNTIYF. CDR3 coding DNA: TGTGCCAGTAAGAAGGGGGCTGGAGGAAACACCATATATTTT.

This chain links TRBV12-3 or TRBV12-4 with TRBJ2-5, with D perhaps TRBD2 (6 bases). V lost 7 bases and J 5 bases, leaving 11 bases between the germline ends. The CDR3 is 12 residues long. The CDR3 DNA sequence: TGTGCCAGCAAGAGAGGAGGGGAGACCCAGTACTTC. Protein: CASKRGGETQYF.

The chain uses TRBV7-6 and TRBJ2-3; D may be TRBD1 (5 bases). The CDR3 spans 15 residues. Trimming took 5 bases from V and 0 from J, leaving 12 bases between them. Per germline, CDR1 SGHVS and CDR2 FNYEAQ. The CDR3 nucleotides are TGTGCCAGCAGCGGCAGGGTTTCTAGCACAGATACGCAGTATTTT. The encoded protein is CASSGRVSSTDTQYF.

This sequence joins TRBV18 and TRBJ1-6; D not resolved. The CDR3 sequence is 14 residues long. V was cut by 2 bases and J by 5 bases, with 7 bases left in between. Germline CDR1 KGHSH, CDR2 LQKENI. CDR3 sequence reads: CASSPESNNSPLHF. DNA of the CDR3: TGTGCCAGCTCACCAGAGAGCAATAATTCACCCCTCCACTTT. Based on the CDR3 plus reference TRBV18 and TRBJ1-6, the full variable domain is NAGVMQNPRHLVRRRGQEARLRCSPMKGHSHVYWYRQLPEEGLKFMVYLQKENIIDESGMPKERFSAEFPKEGPSILRIQQVVRGDSAAYFCASSPESNNSPLHFGNGTRLTVT.

This chain connects TRBV5-3 to TRBJ2-4; D is possibly TRBD1 (5 bases). TRBV5-3 is placed among ORFs of uncertain function. The CDR3 consists of 16 residues. V lost 4 bases and J 0 bases, leaving 14 bases between the germline ends. The CDR3: CARSVTEMLAKNIQYF. In DNA, the CDR3 is TGTGCCAGAAGCGTGACAGAAATGTTAGCCAAAAACATTCAGTACTTC.

V and J are TRBV9 and TRBJ1-4; 8 bases map to TRBD1. Looked up from germline, CDR1 is SGDLS and CDR2 is YYNGEE. The CDR3 has 15 amino acids. The ends lost 1 base at V and 4 bases at J; junction bases unmatched: 3. CDR3: CASSVQGAVNEKLFF. The CDR3 DNA sequence: TGTGCCAGCAGCGTACAGGGGGCAGTTAATGAAAAACTGTTTTTT.

The rearrangement links TRBV9 to TRBJ2-5; possible D gene TRBD1, 6 bases. Looked up from germline, CDR1 is SGDLS and CDR2 is YYNGEE. V was clipped by 1 base and J by 4 bases, with 11 bases between them. CDR3 length: 14 amino acids. The CDR3 nucleotides are TGTGCCAGCAGCGTAAGGGGGTCGGGAGAGACCCAGTACTTC. Translating gives CASSVRGSGETQYF.

J is TRBJ2-1 and V is TRBV9; 9 bases line up with TRBD2. Losses at the gene ends were 3 bases for V and 2 bases for J; bases not matched to a gene: 3. The germline CDR1 and CDR2 sequences are SGDLS and YYNGEE. The CDR3 spans 15 residues. CDR3 coding DNA: TGTGCCAGCAGCGCCATAGCGGGGGCCTACAATGAGCAGTTCTTC. Amino acids: CASSAIAGAYNEQFF. Based on the CDR3 plus reference TRBV9 and TRBJ2-1, the full variable domain is DSGVTQTPKHLITATGQRVTLRCSPRSGDLSVYWYQQSLDQGLQFLIQYYNGEERAKGNILERFSAQQFPDLHSELNLSSLELGDSALYFCASSAIAGAYNEQFFGPGTRLTVL.

V and J are TRBV19 and TRBJ1-6; the match to TRBD1 covers 8 bases. Germline trimming cut 8 bases from V and 7 bases from J; bases unmatched to any gene: 10. CDR3 length equals 15 residues. Germline lookup yields CDR1 LNHDA and CDR2 SQIVND (reference sequence). Here the CDR3 DNA reads TGTGCCAGTTGCGGACCAGGGGGCCTCAATTCACCCCTCCACTTT. Protein sequence: CASCGPGGLNSPLHF.

The rearrangement links TRBV10-3 to TRBJ1-5, with D unclear. V was trimmed by 4 bases and J by 7 bases, leaving 14 bases between them. There are 14 residues in the CDR3. From germline, CDR1 is ENHRY and CDR2 SYGVKD. As DNA, the CDR3 is TGTGCCATCAGTGCAAATGTGGGAGACCAGCCCCAGCATTTT. This codes for CAISANVGDQPQHF.

The chain couples TRBV28 to TRBJ2-2; the D gene is possibly TRBD1 (6 bases). V lost 1 base to trimming and J lost 6 bases, with 12 bases between them. The germline V gene encodes CDR1 MDHEN and CDR2 SYDVKM. The CDR3 covers 15 residues. As DNA, the CDR3 is TGTGCCAGCAGTTTATCAGGGGATAAGGCCGGGGAGCTGTTTTTT. It translates to CASSLSGDKAGELFF.

The rearrangement uses TRBV12-3 or TRBV12-4 and TRBJ2-3; possible D gene TRBD1, 5 bases. V lost 5 bases and J lost 4, with 10 bases in between. The CDR3 loop spans 13 amino acids. In nucleotides, the CDR3 is TGTGCCAGCAGTCTTAGACAGTCAGATACGCAGTATTTT. Translating it yields CASSLRQSDTQYF.

This clone is a singleton in its sample. The rearrangement uses TRBV4-2 and TRBJ1-5; no clear D gene. This CDR3 is 16 amino acids long. Trimming removed 0 bases from V and 2 bases from J, with 11 bases in between. Germline V lookup: CDR1 LGHNA, CDR2 YNFKEQ. CDR3 sequence reads: CASSQDLRMGNQPQHF. The CDR3 DNA sequence: TGTGCCAGCAGCCAAGATTTGAGAATGGGCAATCAGCCCCAGCATTTT.

V is TRBV12-3 or TRBV12-4 and J is TRBJ1-5; TRBD1 matches 8 bases. The CDR3 is 13 residues long. V was pared by 6 bases and J by 7 bases, with 5 bases of the junction left unmatched. The chain's CDR3 is CASSQWTGQPQHF. The CDR3 bases are TGTGCCAGCAGCCAGTGGACAGGGCAGCCCCAGCATTTT.

This chain joins TRBV19 and TRBJ1-2; TRBD1 matches at 9 bases. Germline V gene data show CDR1 as LNHDA and CDR2 as SQIVND (reference sequence). There are 14 residues in the CDR3. The trim removed 5 bases at V and 6 bases at J, leaving 7 bases unmatched. The CDR3 DNA follows: TGTGCCAGTAGTCCCGGGACAGGGTTCGATGGCTACACCTTC. As protein: CASSPGTGFDGYTF.